A selection of T cell receptor beta chains follows, all from one sample in a study of blood T cell repertoires in COVID-19. Measured with immunoSEQ multiplex PCR; TCRdb has only the in-frame clones, and not every one. This table has under 200,000 clones, 79% appearing once. The specimen was PBMCs or T cells enriched from blood (not recorded which). All receptors come from a woman in her 70s in a cohort exposed to, infected with or recovered from COVID-19 (not recorded which). CDR3s include the opening cysteine and the closing phenylalanine or tryptophan. A D gene is named only where the DNA matches it firmly. Clone size is shown for a subset of rows, as once, few, many or a class of expanded clone.

j_call v_call d_call clone_size cdr3_aa cdr3_nt
TRBJ2-1 TRBV9 . few CASSQTWGRNNEQFF TGTGCCAGCAGCCAGACCTGGGGGAGGAACAATGAGCAGTTCTTC
TRBJ1-1 TRBV7-2 TRBD1 . CASSPHISTGGTEAFF TGTGCCAGCAGCCCCCACATCTCGACAGGGGGCACTGAAGCTTTCTTT
TRBJ2-1 TRBV7-3 . . CASSLYPAVSYNEQFF TGTGCCAGCAGCTTATATCCAGCGGTATCCTACAATGAGCAGTTCTTC
TRBJ2-7 TRBV11-3 TRBD2 . CASSFGTSGVAYTYEQYF TGTGCCAGCAGCTTTGGGACTAGCGGGGTGGCATACACCTACGAGCAGTACTTC
TRBJ1-2 TRBV18 TRBD1 few CASSSGQGDNYGYTF TGTGCCAGCTCATCCGGACAGGGCGATAACTATGGCTACACCTTC
TRBJ1-2 TRBV5-1 TRBD1 . CASSLPGQGVYGSGYTF TGCGCCAGCAGCCTCCCGGGACAGGGTGTATATGGATCAGGCTACACCTTC
TRBJ2-5 TRBV5-1 TRBD2 once CASSFKLAGPGGTQETQYF TGCGCCAGCAGCTTTAAACTAGCGGGACCGGGAGGGACCCAAGAGACCCAGTACTTC
TRBJ1-1 TRBV6-5 . . CASTLSGREAFF TGTGCCAGCACCTTGTCTGGGCGAGAAGCTTTCTTT
TRBJ2-7 TRBV5-1 TRBD1 few CASSPGDRDYEQYF TGCGCCAGCAGCCCGGGGGACAGGGACTACGAGCAGTACTTC
TRBJ2-2 TRBV28 TRBD2 . CASSSGSAGGIGELFF TGTGCCAGCAGCTCCGGATCAGCGGGAGGGATCGGGGAGCTGTTTTTT
TRBJ2-7 TRBV7-9 TRBD1 . CASSSRDRALDEQYF TGTGCCAGCAGCTCCCGGGACAGGGCGTTGGACGAGCAGTACTTC
TRBJ1-4 TRBV4-1 . . CASSQGGDPYEKLFF TGCGCCAGCAGCCAGGGGGGGGACCCCTATGAAAAACTGTTTTTT
TRBJ1-5 TRBV28 TRBD1 few CASSGTGVWWSQPQHF TGTGCCAGCAGTGGGACAGGGGTATGGTGGAGTCAGCCCCAGCATTTT
TRBJ2-2 TRBV28 . . CASSRRVNTGELFF TGTGCCAGCAGTAGGAGAGTTAACACCGGGGAGCTGTTTTTT
TRBJ2-3 TRBV7-3 TRBD2 once CASSAGTSGSADTQYF TGTGCCAGCAGCGCTGGGACTAGCGGGAGTGCAGATACGCAGTATTTT
TRBJ2-3 TRBV5-1 TRBD1 once CASSQGQGASDTQYF TGCGCCAGCAGCCAAGGACAGGGGGCTTCAGATACGCAGTATTTT
TRBJ2-5 TRBV5-1 TRBD1 . CASSYGTVQETQYF TGCGCCAGCAGCTACGGGACAGTCCAAGAGACCCAGTACTTC
TRBJ2-3 TRBV9 TRBD2 . CASSARELAGGLGTDTQYF TGTGCCAGCAGCGCCAGGGAACTAGCGGGAGGTCTCGGCACAGATACGCAGTATTTT
TRBJ2-6 TRBV5-4 . few CASSFGQTGANVLTF TGTGCCAGCAGCTTTGGGCAAACTGGGGCCAACGTCCTGACTTTC
TRBJ2-7 TRBV7-9 . . CASSRGLEQYF TGTGCCAGCAGCCGAGGGCTCGAGCAGTACTTC
TRBJ1-2 TRBV28 . . CASRTRREGGNYGYTF TGTGCCAGCAGAACCCGGCGAGAGGGGGGGAACTATGGCTACACCTTC
TRBJ1-2 TRBV18 . . CASSPYQDRPYGYTF TGTGCCAGCTCACCATATCAAGACAGGCCCTATGGCTACACCTTC
TRBJ1-1 TRBV6-6 . few CASSPPKAVVAEAFF TGTGCCAGCAGTCCACCCAAGGCGGTGGTAGCTGAAGCTTTCTTT
TRBJ2-7 TRBV5-5 . . CASSPRFLEGRLFF TGTGCCAGCAGCCCCCGTTTTCTCGAAGGCAGACTTTTCTTC
TRBJ2-7 TRBV18 TRBD1 . CASSSTYGQGPYEQYF TGTGCCAGCTCATCAACCTACGGACAGGGGCCCTACGAGCAGTACTTC
TRBJ2-3 TRBV29-1 TRBD2 . CSVSLGGGDTQYF TGCAGCGTCTCCCTCGGGGGGGGAGATACGCAGTATTTT
TRBJ1-2 TRBV18 TRBD1 . CASSPISGQGVYGYTF TGTGCCAGCTCACCCATTTCGGGACAGGGGGTGTATGGCTACACCTTC
TRBJ1-3 TRBV7-3 . . CASSLKPGNTIYF TGTGCCAGCAGCTTAAAGCCCGGAAACACCATATATTTT
TRBJ2-5 TRBV5-4 TRBD2 . CASSFGLAGVETQYF TGTGCCAGCAGCTTTGGACTAGCGGGAGTGGAGACCCAGTACTTC
TRBJ2-2 TRBV7-2 . . CASKTVLGNTGELFF TGTGCCAGCAAGACCGTTCTAGGGAACACCGGGGAGCTGTTTTTT
TRBJ2-7 TRBV5-1 . few CASSSVPGGIYEQYF TGCGCCAGCAGCTCTGTCCCCGGAGGGATCTACGAGCAGTACTTC
TRBJ1-2 TRBV9 . . CASSVGQGGDYGYTF TGTGCCAGCAGCGTAGGGCAGGGTGGGGATTATGGCTACACCTTC
TRBJ2-7 TRBV5-6 TRBD2 . CASSFGLAVYYEQYF TGTGCCAGCAGCTTCGGGCTAGCGGTGTACTACGAGCAGTACTTC
TRBJ1-1 TRBV5-1 TRBD1 . CASSPGTALMNTEAFF TGCGCCAGCAGCCCGGGGACAGCCCTTATGAACACTGAAGCTTTCTTT
TRBJ2-3 TRBV24-1 TRBD2 . CATSDPGTSGEDTQYF TGTGCCACCAGTGACCCTGGGACTAGTGGAGAGGATACGCAGTATTTT
TRBJ2-5 TRBV7-6 TRBD1 few CASSIGQGQETQYF TGTGCCAGCAGCATCGGACAGGGCCAAGAGACCCAGTACTTC
TRBJ2-4 TRBV5-4 TRBD1 . CASSLRTGVGDIQYF TGTGCCAGCAGCTTGCGGACAGGGGTAGGAGACATTCAGTACTTC
TRBJ2-5 TRBV9 TRBD2 . CASSVSGTSESETQYF TGTGCCAGCAGCGTCAGCGGGACGTCTGAGTCGGAGACCCAGTACTTC
TRBJ2-1 TRBV6-5 TRBD2 . CASNRMTSGNNEQFF TGTGCCAGCAACAGAATGACTAGCGGAAACAATGAGCAGTTCTTC
TRBJ1-6 TRBV30 TRBD1 . CAWRQGAHNSPLHF TGTGCCTGGAGGCAGGGGGCGCATAATTCACCCCTCCACTTT